The following is a T cell receptor beta chain sequence with its context. As yet, its antigen is unknown. Other DNA sequences in this specimen translate into the identical CDR3. Measured with immunoSEQ multiplex PCR; TCRdb has only the in-frame clones, and not every one. The table shows more than 1,200,000 clones, with approximately 98.5% occurring only once. The V gene's germline CDR1 is SGHRS and CDR2 YFSETQ. The length of the CDR3 is 14 residues. V gave up 1 base and J gave up 4 bases, with 12 bases separating them. All donors qualified as healthy HIV-negative adults and had experienced no recent acute infections or vaccinations. These data come from a study of shared clonotypes between healthy human individuals. Study summary: Three men and a couple of women, aged 18 to 49, were donors.

Findings of the study overall: Larger estimated richness was generally seen in naive subsets than in memory subsets. Approximately 5% was the fraction of naive CD4 clonotypes found shared across a handful of donors.

The V gene is TRBV5-1, the J gene TRBJ2-7; possible D gene TRBD2, 6 bases. The clonotype comes from a young man in good health. Sequenced input: naive CD4+ T cells sorted from blood. Subset reported: CD45RA+ positively selected. The CDR3 is CASSLTGSRYEQYF. The CDR3 region has the DNA TGCGCCAGCAGCTTGACCGGGAGTCGGTACGAGCAGTACTTC.